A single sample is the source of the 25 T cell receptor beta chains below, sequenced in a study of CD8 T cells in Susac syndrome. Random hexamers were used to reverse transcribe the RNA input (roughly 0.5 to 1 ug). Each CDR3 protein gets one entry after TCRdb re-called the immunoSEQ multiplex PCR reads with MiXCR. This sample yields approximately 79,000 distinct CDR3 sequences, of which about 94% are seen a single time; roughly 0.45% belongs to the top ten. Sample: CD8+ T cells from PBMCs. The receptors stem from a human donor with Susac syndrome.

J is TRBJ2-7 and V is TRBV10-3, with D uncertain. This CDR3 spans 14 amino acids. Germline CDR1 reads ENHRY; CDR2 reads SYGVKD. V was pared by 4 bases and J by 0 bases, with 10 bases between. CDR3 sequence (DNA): TGTGCCATCAGTGTAGGCCTAGACTCCTACGAGCAGTACTTC. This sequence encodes CAISVGLDSYEQYF.

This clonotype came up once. This CDR3 is CAISGQGNRAEAFF. The CDR3 bases are TGTGCCATCAGTGGACAGGGAAATAGGGCTGAAGCTTTCTTT. The chain joins TRBV10-3 to TRBJ1-1; TRBD1 agrees at 7 bases. Germline CDR1 reads ENHRY; CDR2 reads SYGVKD. V lost 4 bases, J lost 6 bases, and 8 bases stayed unmatched. The CDR3 covers 14 residues.

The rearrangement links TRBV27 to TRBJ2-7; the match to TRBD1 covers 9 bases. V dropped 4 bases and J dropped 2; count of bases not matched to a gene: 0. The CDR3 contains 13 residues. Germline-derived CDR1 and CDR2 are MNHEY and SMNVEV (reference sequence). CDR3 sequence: CASSYRGPYEQYF. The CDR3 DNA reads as TGTGCCAGCAGTTACAGGGGGCCCTACGAGCAGTACTTC.

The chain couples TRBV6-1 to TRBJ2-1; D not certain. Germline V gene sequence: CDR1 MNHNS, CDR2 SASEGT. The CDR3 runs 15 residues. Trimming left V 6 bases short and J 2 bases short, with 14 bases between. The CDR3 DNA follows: TGTGCCAGCAGCACCGTGACAAAGACCTACAATGAGCAGTTCTTC. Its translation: CASSTVTKTYNEQFF.

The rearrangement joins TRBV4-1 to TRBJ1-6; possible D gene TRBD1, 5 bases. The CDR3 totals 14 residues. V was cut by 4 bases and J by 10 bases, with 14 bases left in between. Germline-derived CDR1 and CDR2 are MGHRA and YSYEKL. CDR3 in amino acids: CASSPGQGNSPLHF. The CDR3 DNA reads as TGCGCCAGCAGCCCAGGTCAGGGAAACTCACCCCTCCACTTT.

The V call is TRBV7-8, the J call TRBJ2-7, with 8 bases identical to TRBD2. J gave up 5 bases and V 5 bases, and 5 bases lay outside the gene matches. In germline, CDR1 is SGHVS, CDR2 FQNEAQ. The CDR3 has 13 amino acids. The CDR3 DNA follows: TGTGCCAGCAGCCCGGGGGGGGGAGACGAGCAGTACTTC. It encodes CASSPGGGDEQYF. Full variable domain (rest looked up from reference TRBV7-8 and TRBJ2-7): GAGVSQSPRYKVAKRGQDVALRCDPISGHVSLFWYQQALGQGPEFLTYFQNEAQLDKSGLPSDRFFAERPEGSVSTLKIQRTQQEDSAVYLCASSPGGGDEQYFGPGTRLTVT.

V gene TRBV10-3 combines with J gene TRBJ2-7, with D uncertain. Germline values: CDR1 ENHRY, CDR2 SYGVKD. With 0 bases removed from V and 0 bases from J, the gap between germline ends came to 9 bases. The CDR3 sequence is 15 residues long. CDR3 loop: CAISESARSSYEQYF. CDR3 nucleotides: TGTGCCATCAGTGAGTCCGCGAGAAGCTCCTACGAGCAGTACTTC.

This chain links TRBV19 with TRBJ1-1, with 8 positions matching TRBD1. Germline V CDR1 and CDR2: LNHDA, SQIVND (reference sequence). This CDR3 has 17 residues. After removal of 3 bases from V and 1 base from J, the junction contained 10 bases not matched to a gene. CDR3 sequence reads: CASSIPHGTGPNTEAFF. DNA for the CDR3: TGTGCCAGTAGTATTCCCCACGGGACAGGCCCGAACACTGAAGCTTTCTTT.

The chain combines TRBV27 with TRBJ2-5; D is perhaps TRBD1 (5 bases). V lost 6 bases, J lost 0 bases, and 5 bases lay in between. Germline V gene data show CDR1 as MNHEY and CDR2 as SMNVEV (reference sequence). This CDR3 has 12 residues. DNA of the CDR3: TGTGCCAGCAGGGACAACCAAGAGACCCAGTACTTC. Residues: CASRDNQETQYF.

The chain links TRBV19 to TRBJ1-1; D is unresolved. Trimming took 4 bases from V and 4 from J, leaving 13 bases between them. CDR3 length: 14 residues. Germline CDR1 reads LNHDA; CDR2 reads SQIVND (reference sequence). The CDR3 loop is CASSTRDLSTEAFF. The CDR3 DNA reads TGTGCCAGTAGTACGCGGGATCTAAGCACTGAAGCTTTCTTT.

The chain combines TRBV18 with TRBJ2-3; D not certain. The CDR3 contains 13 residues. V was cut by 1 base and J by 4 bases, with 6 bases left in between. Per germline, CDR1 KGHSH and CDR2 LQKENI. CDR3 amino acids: CASSPRSSDTQYF. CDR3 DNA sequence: TGTGCCAGCTCACCACGTAGCTCAGATACGCAGTATTTT.

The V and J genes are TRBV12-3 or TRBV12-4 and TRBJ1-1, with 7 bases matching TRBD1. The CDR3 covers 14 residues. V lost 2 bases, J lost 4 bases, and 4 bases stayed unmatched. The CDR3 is CASSLSQGVTEAFF. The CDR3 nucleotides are TGTGCCAGCAGTTTATCTCAGGGGGTCACTGAAGCTTTCTTT.

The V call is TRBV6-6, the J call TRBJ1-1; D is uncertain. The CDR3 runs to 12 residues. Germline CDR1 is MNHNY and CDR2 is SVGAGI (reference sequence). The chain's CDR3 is CTLTPQNTEAFF. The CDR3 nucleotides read TGTACCCTGACACCGCAGAACACTGAAGCTTTCTTT.

This chain's CDR3 is CATSDLQGDNNEQFF. CDR3 bases: TGTGCCACCAGTGATTTGCAGGGGGACAACAATGAGCAGTTCTTC. The V and J genes are TRBV24-1 and TRBJ2-1, with TRBD1 identical over 7 bases. V shed 0 bases, J shed 5 bases, and the junction held 3 bases outside the gene matches. The CDR3 contains 15 residues. Per germline, CDR1 KGHDR and CDR2 SFDVKD.

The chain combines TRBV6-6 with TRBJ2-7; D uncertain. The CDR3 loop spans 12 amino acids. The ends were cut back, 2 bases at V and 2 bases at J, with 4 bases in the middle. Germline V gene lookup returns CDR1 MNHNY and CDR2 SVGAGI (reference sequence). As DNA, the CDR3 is TGTGCCAGCAGTTACACAACCTACGAGCAGTACTTC. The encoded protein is CASSYTTYEQYF.

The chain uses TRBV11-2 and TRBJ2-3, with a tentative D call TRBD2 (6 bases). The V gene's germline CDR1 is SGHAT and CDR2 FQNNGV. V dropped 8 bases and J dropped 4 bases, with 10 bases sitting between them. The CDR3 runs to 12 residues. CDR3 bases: TGTGCCAGCCAGAGGAGGGCAGATACGCAGTATTTT. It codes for CASQRRADTQYF.

Written as DNA, the CDR3 is TGTGCCAGCAGCTTAGGGCGGAACACTGAAGCTTTCTTT. It specifies CASSLGRNTEAFF. The chain joins TRBV7-9 to TRBJ1-1; D is ambiguous. Germline CDR1 reads SEHNR; CDR2 reads FQNEAQ (reference sequence). V was shortened by 1 base and J by 1 base, with 4 bases between the two germline ends. There are 13 residues in the CDR3.

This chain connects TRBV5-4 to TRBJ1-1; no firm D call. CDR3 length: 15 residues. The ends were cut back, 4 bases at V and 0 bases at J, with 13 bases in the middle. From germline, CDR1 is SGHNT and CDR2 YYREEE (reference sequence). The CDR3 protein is CASSPGVGMNTEAFF. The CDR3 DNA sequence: TGTGCCAGCAGCCCTGGGGTCGGTATGAACACTGAAGCTTTCTTT. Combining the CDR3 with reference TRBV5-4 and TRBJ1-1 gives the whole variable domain ETGVTQSPTHLIKTRGQQVTLRCSSQSGHNTVSWYQQALGQGPQFIFQYYREEENGRGNFPPRFSGLQFPNYSSELNVNALELDDSALYLCASSPGVGMNTEAFFGQGTRLTVV.

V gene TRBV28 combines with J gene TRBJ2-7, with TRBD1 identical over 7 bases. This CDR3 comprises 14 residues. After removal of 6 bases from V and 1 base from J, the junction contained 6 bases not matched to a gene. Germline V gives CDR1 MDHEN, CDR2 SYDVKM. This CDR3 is CASRRTGTSYEQYF. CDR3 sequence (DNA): TGTGCCAGCAGAAGGACAGGTACATCCTACGAGCAGTACTTC.

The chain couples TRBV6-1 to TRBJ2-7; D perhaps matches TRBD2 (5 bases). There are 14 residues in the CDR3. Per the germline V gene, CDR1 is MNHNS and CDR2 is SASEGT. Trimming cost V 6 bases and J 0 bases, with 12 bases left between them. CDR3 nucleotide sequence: TGTGCCAGCAGGCAGGCTGAGGGCTCCTACGAGCAGTACTTC. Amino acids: CASRQAEGSYEQYF.

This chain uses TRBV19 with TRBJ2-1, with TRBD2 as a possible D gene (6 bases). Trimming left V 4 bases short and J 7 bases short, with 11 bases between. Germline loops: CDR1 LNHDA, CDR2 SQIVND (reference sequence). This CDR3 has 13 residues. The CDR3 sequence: CASSTGLLNEQFF. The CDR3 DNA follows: TGTGCCAGTAGTACGGGACTGTTAAATGAGCAGTTCTTC.

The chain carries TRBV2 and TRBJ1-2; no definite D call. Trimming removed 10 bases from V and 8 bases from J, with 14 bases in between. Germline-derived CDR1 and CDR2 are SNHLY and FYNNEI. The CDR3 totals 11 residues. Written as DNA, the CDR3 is TGTGCCACCAAGCTCTTGCACGGCTACACCTTC. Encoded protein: CATKLLHGYTF.

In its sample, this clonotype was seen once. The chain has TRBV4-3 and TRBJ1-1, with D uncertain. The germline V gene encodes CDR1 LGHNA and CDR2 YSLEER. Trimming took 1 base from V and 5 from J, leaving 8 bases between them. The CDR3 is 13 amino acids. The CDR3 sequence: CASSQVGGTEAFF. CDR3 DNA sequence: TGCGCCAGCAGCCAAGTGGGTGGGACTGAAGCTTTCTTT.

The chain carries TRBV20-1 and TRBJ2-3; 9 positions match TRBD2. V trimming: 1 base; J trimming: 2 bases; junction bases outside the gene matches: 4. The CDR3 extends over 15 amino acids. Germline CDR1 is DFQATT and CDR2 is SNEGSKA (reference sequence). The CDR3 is CSARAPSGDTDTQYF. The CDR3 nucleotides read TGCAGTGCTAGAGCCCCTAGCGGGGACACAGATACGCAGTATTTT.

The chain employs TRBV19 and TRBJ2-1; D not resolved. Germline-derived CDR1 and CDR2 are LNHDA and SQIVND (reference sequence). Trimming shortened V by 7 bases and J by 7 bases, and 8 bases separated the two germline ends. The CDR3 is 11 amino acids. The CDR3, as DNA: TGTGCCAGTAAGGTGGGTAATGAGCAGTTCTTC. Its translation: CASKVGNEQFF.